Included here is one T cell receptor (beta chain) sequence, with context. Germline V gene data show CDR1 as SGHVS and CDR2 as FNYEAQ. With 2 bases clipped from V and 1 base from J, the junction kept 3 bases outside the gene matches. The CDR3 sequence is 16 residues long. Selected positively for CCR7 and CD45RO-negative, naive CD8 cells excluded terminally differentiated effector memory CD45RA+ cells. The data were obtained in a study of shared clonotypes between healthy human individuals. Repertoires were generated with immunoSEQ multiplex PCR, while TCRdb's copy carries only in-frame clones and drops some. The sample holds about 2,200,000 clones, just over 90% seen once.

V usage is TRBV7-6 and J usage is TRBJ2-1, with 9 bases matching TRBD2. This TCR was recovered from a man aged 18-30 years in good health. Some clones in this sample may be carry-over from other donors' samples. Sequenced sample: naive CD8+ T cells from PBMCs. CDR3 sequence reads: CASSLMTSGSYNEQFF. The CDR3 DNA is TGTGCCAGCAGCTTAATGACTAGCGGATCCTACAATGAGCAGTTCTTC.